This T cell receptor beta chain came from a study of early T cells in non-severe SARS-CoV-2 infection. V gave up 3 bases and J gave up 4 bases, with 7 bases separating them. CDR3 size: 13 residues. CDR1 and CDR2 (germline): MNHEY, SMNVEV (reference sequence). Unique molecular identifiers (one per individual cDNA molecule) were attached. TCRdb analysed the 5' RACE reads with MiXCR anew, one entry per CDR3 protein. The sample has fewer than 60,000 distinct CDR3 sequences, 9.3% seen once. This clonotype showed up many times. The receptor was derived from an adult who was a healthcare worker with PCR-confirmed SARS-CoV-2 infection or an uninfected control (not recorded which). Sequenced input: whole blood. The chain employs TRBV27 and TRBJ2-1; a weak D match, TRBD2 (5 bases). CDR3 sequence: CASSFEGYNEQFF. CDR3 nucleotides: TGTGCCAGCAGTTTTGAGGGTTACAATGAGCAGTTCTTC.